These 13 T cell receptor beta chains were all obtained from the same sample, sequenced in a study of sequential checkpoint blockade in melanoma. Described treatment: randomized to nivolumab then ipilimumab (arm A) or the reverse (arm B). This table comes from immunoSEQ multiplex PCR, and its TCRdb copy is limited to in-frame clones, with some not included. The sample consists of 15,000 to 20,000 clones, roughly 93% of them appearing once. The input for sequencing was CD8+ T cells sorted from blood (inferred from file names), taken from a patient given nivolumab and ipilimumab in sequence. The receptors originated from a human donor with melanoma.

The chain employs TRBV27 and TRBJ1-5; 7 bases agree with TRBD1. CDR3 length: 13 residues. Germline trimming cut 6 bases from V and 2 bases from J; bases unmatched to any gene: 1. From germline, CDR1 is MNHEY and CDR2 SMNVEV (reference sequence). DNA for the CDR3: TGTGCCAGCAGCGACAGGGGCAATCAGCCCCAGCATTTT. It is translated as CASSDRGNQPQHF.

The chain couples TRBV6-1 to TRBJ2-7; a possible D gene is TRBD1 (6 bases). V was clipped by 6 bases and J by 3 bases, with 12 bases between them. Per the germline V gene, CDR1 is MNHNS and CDR2 is SASEGT. This CDR3 spans 13 amino acids. CDR3 region: CASRDRLFYEQYF. The CDR3 bases are TGTGCCAGCAGGGACAGATTATTCTACGAGCAGTACTTC.

The chain employs TRBV29-1 and TRBJ1-2; no reliable D call. Per germline, CDR1 SQVTM and CDR2 ANQGSEA. V was shortened by 5 bases and J by 6 bases, with 13 bases between the two germline ends. This CDR3 is 12 amino acids long. The CDR3 protein is CSVPTWEHGYTF. CDR3 DNA: TGCAGCGTTCCCACGTGGGAGCATGGCTACACCTTC.

The chain employs TRBV27 and TRBJ2-7; 10 bases line up with TRBD2. CDR1 is MNHEY, CDR2 SMNVEV, per germline (reference sequence). V trimming: 5 bases; J trimming: 5 bases; junction bases outside the gene matches: 6. The CDR3 sequence is 14 residues long. The chain's CDR3 is CASSLRLAGDEQYF. The DNA of the CDR3 is TGTGCCAGCAGTCTCAGACTAGCGGGCGACGAGCAGTACTTC.

V usage is TRBV11-2 and J usage is TRBJ2-7, with TRBD1 matching 10 bases. The V gene end was trimmed by 4 bases and the J gene end by 5 bases; junction bases not matched to a gene: 8. Per germline, CDR1 SGHAT and CDR2 FQNNGV. The CDR3 is 15 residues long. CDR3 region: CASSSTSGTGDEQYF. In DNA form, the CDR3 reads TGTGCCAGCAGCTCAACTTCCGGGACAGGGGACGAGCAGTACTTC.

J is TRBJ1-5 and V is TRBV7-9, with D maybe TRBD1 (6 bases). The CDR3 is 17 residues long. With 4 bases removed from V and 0 bases from J, the gap between germline ends came to 16 bases. Germline V CDR1 and CDR2: SEHNR, FQNEAQ (reference sequence). CDR3 DNA sequence: TGTGCCAGCAGCTATTGGGGGGGGGCGGATAGCAATCAGCCCCAGCATTTT. Its translation is CASSYWGGADSNQPQHF.

This clone came up once. The rearrangement joins TRBV9 to TRBJ1-5; D uncertain. The CDR3 has 13 amino acids. Germline V CDR1 and CDR2: SGDLS, YYNGEE. Between the trimmed V and J ends, which lost 4 bases and 4 bases, there was a span of 9 bases. The chain's CDR3 is CASSPAGNQPQHF. The CDR3 nucleotides are TGTGCCAGCAGCCCAGCGGGAAATCAGCCCCAGCATTTT. Supplemented by reference TRBV9 and TRBJ1-5, the full variable domain reads DSGVTQTPKHLITATGQRVTLRCSPRSGDLSVYWYQQSLDQGLQFLIQYYNGEERAKGNILERFSAQQFPDLHSELNLSSLELGDSALYFCASSPAGNQPQHFGDGTRLSIL.

This sequence joins TRBV27 and TRBJ1-6, with TRBD1 identical over 7 bases. V gave up 3 bases and J gave up 8 bases; unmatched junction bases: 1. The CDR3 contains 13 residues. Germline V gene data show CDR1 as MNHEY and CDR2 as SMNVEV (reference sequence). CDR3 nucleotides: TGTGCCAGCAGTTTTACAGGGGATTCACCCCTCCACTTT. It encodes CASSFTGDSPLHF.

The chain combines TRBV6-6 with TRBJ1-1, with TRBD1 matching 8 bases. The CDR3 is made up of 15 amino acids. Germline V gene sequence: CDR1 MNHNY, CDR2 SVGAGI (reference sequence). Unmatched junction bases numbered 4, after V lost 2 bases and J lost 2 bases. The CDR3 region is CASSYRTGRNTEAFF. In nucleotides, the CDR3 is TGTGCCAGCAGTTACCGGACAGGGAGAAACACTGAAGCTTTCTTT.

V gene TRBV27 combines with J gene TRBJ2-7, with TRBD2 matching 11 bases. This CDR3 spans 16 amino acids. Unmatched junction bases numbered 16, after V lost 10 bases and J lost 5 bases. The germline V gene has CDR1 MNHEY and CDR2 SMNVEV (reference sequence). The CDR3 here is CATTRGASGRWHEQYF. The CDR3 region has the DNA TGTGCCACGACCAGGGGAGCTAGCGGGAGGTGGCACGAGCAGTACTTC.

The chain uses TRBV9 and TRBJ1-1, with 8 bases identical to TRBD1. Losses at the gene ends were 3 bases for V and 7 bases for J; bases not matched to a gene: 2. This CDR3 is 12 amino acids long. Germline CDR1 is SGDLS and CDR2 is YYNGEE. CDR3 sequence: CASSEGTGEAFF. The CDR3, as DNA: TGTGCCAGCAGCGAGGGGACAGGTGAAGCTTTCTTT.

The gene calls are TRBV28 and TRBJ1-1; no clear D. V was shortened by 3 bases and J by 1 base, with 12 bases between the two germline ends. The CDR3 loop spans 15 amino acids. CDR1 and CDR2 (germline): MDHEN, SYDVKM. CDR3 loop: CASSFWNQANTEAFF. CDR3 DNA: TGTGCCAGCAGTTTCTGGAATCAGGCGAACACTGAAGCTTTCTTT.

The CDR3 region is CASSQDRRYGYTF. The CDR3 nucleotides are TGTGCCAGTAGTCAGGACAGACGGTATGGCTACACCTTC. This chain uses TRBV19 with TRBJ1-2; D may be TRBD1 (6 bases). V was pared by 5 bases and J by 5 bases, with 12 bases between. Per the germline V gene, CDR1 is LNHDA and CDR2 is SQIVND (reference sequence). This CDR3 has 13 amino acids.